This is a list of T cell receptor beta chains from one sample in a study of identical twins. TCRdb re-called the 5' RACE reads through MiXCR, storing one row per CDR3 protein. Of approximately 1.8 million distinct CDR3 sequences detected, less than 35% appear once; the ten largest clones hold under 0.35%. Sequencing was performed on cord blood. The receptors derive from a newborn girl in good health. Each CDR3 is given with its conserved first and last residue. The order of the fields is clone size, V gene, D gene, J gene, CDR3 length, CDR3 DNA, CDR3 protein. The D gene is left open where the match is weak. Clone sizes are given selectively: once, few, many, or a class where the clone is expanded.

few	TRBV29-1	NA	TRBJ2-3	16	TGCAGCGCTTGGCAGAGGGTTTCCGCTAGCACAGATACGCAGTATTTT	CSAWQRVSASTDTQYF
NA	TRBV10-3	NA	TRBJ1-1	13	TGTGCCATCAGTGAGTCGGGGACGGGGGGAGCTTTCTTT	CAISESGTGGAFF
NA	TRBV7-8	NA	TRBJ2-1	13	TGTGCCAGCAGCCCCGGGGGTCTCAATGAGCAGTTCTTC	CASSPGGLNEQFF
NA	TRBV20-1	TRBD1	TRBJ1-1	13	TGCAGTGCTAGAGCGACAGGGAAAACTGGAGCTTTCTTT	CSARATGKTGAFF
once	TRBV28	TRBD1	TRBJ2-3	15	TGTGCCCGCAGCCCAGGGACAGGTGGCACAGATACGCAGTATTTT	CARSPGTGGTDTQYF
few	TRBV15	TRBD2	TRBJ2-1	15	TGTGCCACCAGCAGAGAACTAGCGGGAGTCGCTGAGCAGTTCTTC	CATSRELAGVAEQFF
NA	TRBV5-6	TRBD1	TRBJ1-1	13	TGTGCCAGCAGCCCGACAGGGGGCAGAGAAGCTTTCTTT	CASSPTGGREAFF
NA	TRBV15	NA	TRBJ1-1	14	TGTGCCACCAGCAGCAGACAGCCGAGCACTGAAGCTTTCTTT	CATSSRQPSTEAFF
NA	TRBV7-9	TRBD2	TRBJ2-1	14	TGTGCCAGCACCTGGGGACTAGCCTACAATGAGCAGTTCTTC	CASTWGLAYNEQFF
NA	TRBV9	NA	TRBJ2-1	13	TGTGCCAGCAGCGTAGCGGTATACAATGAGCAGTTCTTC	CASSVAVYNEQFF
few	TRBV9	NA	TRBJ1-2	15	TGTGCCAGCAGTGGGAGCCGGGACACATTATATGGCTACACCTTC	CASSGSRDTLYGYTF
few	TRBV6-5	NA	TRBJ2-7	13	TGTGCCAGCAGTTACTCAGCGAGGTACGAGCAGTACTTC	CASSYSARYEQYF
NA	TRBV20-1	NA	TRBJ1-5	15	TGCAGTGCTGGGATTTCCGCGGGGCAGGGTCAGCCCCAGCATTTT	CSAGISAGQGQPQHF
many	TRBV2	TRBD1	TRBJ2-7	14	TGTGCCAGCAGTCGGGACAGGAGCTCCTACGAGCAGTACTTC	CASSRDRSSYEQYF
NA	TRBV3-1	TRBD1	TRBJ2-3	14	TGTGCCAGCAGCCGGACAGGGTGGTCAGATACGCAGTATTTT	CASSRTGWSDTQYF
few	TRBV20-1	TRBD2	TRBJ2-3	13	TGCAGTGGGGGGACTAGCGGCACAGATACGCAGTATTTT	CSGGTSGTDTQYF
NA	TRBV12-3/TRBV12-4	TRBD1	TRBJ1-4	18	TGTGCCAGCAGTCCTACCGGGACAGGTCTGAAGGCCCATGAAAAACTGTTTTTT	CASSPTGTGLKAHEKLFF
NA	TRBV6-5	TRBD2	TRBJ2-7	15	TGTGCCAGCAGACCCCTAGCGGGACGCTCCTACGAGCAGTACTTC	CASRPLAGRSYEQYF
NA	TRBV30	NA	TRBJ1-2	13	TGTGCCTGGAACGCAGACAGGAGCTATGGCTACACCTTC	CAWNADRSYGYTF
many	TRBV12-3/TRBV12-4	NA	TRBJ1-6	12	TGTGCCAGCAGTTTACATAATTCACCCCTCCACTTT	CASSLHNSPLHF
NA	TRBV29-1	NA	TRBJ1-4	13	TGCAGCGTTGCAGGCAGGGGTAATGAAAAACTGTTTTTT	CSVAGRGNEKLFF
NA	TRBV16	NA	TRBJ1-2	15	TGTGCCAGCAGCCAATCGGGGAGGATCGACTATGGCTACACCTTC	CASSQSGRIDYGYTF